The sequence of this TCR beta chain was determined in a study of control samples from healthy donors and cancer patients. V shed 6 bases, J shed 0 bases, and the junction held 4 bases outside the gene matches. In germline, CDR1 is MNHEY, CDR2 SVGAGI. CDR3 size: 14 residues. Assay used: immunoSEQ multiplex PCR; TCRdb lists only in-frame clones, some missing. There are some 150,000 clones in the sample; roughly nine tenths occur only once, and more than 4% lies in the top ten. Input material: blood. The TCR originated in a man aged 25 to 40 in good health. The chain couples TRBV6-5 to TRBJ2-7, with 8 positions matching TRBD2. The CDR3 nucleotides read TGTGCCAGCAGGACCAGCGGGAGCTCCTACGAGCAGTACTTC. Amino acid sequence: CASRTSGSSYEQYF.